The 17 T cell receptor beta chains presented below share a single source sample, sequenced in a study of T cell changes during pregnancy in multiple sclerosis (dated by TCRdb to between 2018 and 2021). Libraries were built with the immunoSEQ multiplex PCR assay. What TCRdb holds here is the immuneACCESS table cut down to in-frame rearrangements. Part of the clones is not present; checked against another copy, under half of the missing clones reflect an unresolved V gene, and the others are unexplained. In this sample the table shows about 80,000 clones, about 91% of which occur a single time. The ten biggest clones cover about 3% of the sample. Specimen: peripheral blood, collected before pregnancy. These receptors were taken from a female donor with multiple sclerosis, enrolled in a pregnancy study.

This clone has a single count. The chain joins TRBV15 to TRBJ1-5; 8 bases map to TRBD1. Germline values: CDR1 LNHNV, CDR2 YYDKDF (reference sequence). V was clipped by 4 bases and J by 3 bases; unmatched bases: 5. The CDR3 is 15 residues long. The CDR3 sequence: CATSILDRVNQPQHF. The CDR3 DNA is TGTGCCACCAGCATCCTGGACAGGGTCAATCAGCCCCAGCATTTT.

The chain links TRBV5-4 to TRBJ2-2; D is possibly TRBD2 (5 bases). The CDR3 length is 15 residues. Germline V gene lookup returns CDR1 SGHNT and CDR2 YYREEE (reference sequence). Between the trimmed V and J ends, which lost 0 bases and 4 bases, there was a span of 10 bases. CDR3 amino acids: CASSLGGPGTGELFF. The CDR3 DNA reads TGTGCCAGCAGCTTGGGAGGGCCCGGCACCGGGGAGCTGTTTTTT.

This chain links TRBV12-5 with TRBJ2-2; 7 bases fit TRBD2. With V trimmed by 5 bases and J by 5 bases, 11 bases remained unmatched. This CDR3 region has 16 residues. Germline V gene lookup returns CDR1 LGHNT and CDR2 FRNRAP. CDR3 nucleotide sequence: TGTGCTAGTGGTCTCGGAGCGGGAAGTTGGACCGGGGAGCTGTTTTTT. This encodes CASGLGAGSWTGELFF.

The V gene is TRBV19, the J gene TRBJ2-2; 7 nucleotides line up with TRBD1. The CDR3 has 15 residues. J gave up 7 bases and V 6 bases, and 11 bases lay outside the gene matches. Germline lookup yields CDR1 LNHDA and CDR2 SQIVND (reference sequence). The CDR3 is CASRGMDRLGGELFF. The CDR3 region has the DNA TGTGCCAGTAGGGGGATGGACAGGCTTGGCGGGGAGCTGTTTTTT.

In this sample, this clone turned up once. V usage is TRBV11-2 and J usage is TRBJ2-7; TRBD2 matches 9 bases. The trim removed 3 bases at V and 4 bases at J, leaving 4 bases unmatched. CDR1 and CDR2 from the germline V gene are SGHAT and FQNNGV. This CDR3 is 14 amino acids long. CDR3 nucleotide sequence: TGTGCCAGCAGCTTTAGCGGGAGTAAGTACGAGCAGTACTTC. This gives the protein CASSFSGSKYEQYF.

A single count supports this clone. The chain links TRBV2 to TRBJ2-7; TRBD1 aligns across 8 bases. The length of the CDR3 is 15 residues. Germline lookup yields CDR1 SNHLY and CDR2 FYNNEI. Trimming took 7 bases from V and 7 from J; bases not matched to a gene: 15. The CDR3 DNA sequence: TGTGCCAGCACCTTTCCGGGGACAGGTGCGGGGGAGCAGTACTTC. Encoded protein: CASTFPGTGAGEQYF.

The CDR3 sequence is CASSVGGGGGETQYF. In DNA form, the CDR3 reads TGTGCCAGCAGCGTAGGAGGAGGGGGCGGGGAGACCCAGTACTTC. This sequence joins TRBV9 and TRBJ2-5; possibly TRBD1 for D (7 bases). V gave up 0 bases and J gave up 5 bases, with 14 bases separating them. The CDR3 extends over 15 amino acids. The germline CDR1 and CDR2 sequences are SGDLS and YYNGEE.

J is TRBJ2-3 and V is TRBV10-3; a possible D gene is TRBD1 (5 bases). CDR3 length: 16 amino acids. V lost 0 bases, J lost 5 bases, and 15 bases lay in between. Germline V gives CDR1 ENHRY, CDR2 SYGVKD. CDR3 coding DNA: TGTGCCATCAGTGAGTCGTCAGGGTTGATTGTAGATACGCAGTATTTT. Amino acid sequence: CAISESSGLIVDTQYF.

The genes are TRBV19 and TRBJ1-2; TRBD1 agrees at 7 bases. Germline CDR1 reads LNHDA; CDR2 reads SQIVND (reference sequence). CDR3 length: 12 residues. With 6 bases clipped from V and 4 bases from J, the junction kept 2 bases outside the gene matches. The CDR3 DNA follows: TGTGCCAGTAGGACAGGGCTCTATGGCTACACCTTC. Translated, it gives CASRTGLYGYTF.

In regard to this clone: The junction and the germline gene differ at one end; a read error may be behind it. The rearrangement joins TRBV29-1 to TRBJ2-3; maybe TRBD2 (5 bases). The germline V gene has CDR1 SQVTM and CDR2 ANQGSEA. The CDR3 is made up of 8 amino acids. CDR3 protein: CSVEDGIF. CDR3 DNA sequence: TGCAGCGTTGAAGACGGGATTTTT.

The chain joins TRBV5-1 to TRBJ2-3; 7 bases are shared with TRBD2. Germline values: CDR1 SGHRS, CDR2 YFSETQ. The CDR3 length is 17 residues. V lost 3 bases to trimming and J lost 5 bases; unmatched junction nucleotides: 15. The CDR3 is CASSSRTSASAGDTQYF. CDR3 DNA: TGCGCCAGCAGCTCCAGAACTAGCGCATCAGCGGGAGATACGCAGTATTTT.

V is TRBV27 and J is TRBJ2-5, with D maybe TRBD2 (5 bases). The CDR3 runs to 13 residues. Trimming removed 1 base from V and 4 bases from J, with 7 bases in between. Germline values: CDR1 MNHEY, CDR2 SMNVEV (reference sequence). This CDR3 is CASSLFAGETQYF. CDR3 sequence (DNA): TGTGCCAGCAGTTTATTTGCGGGAGAGACCCAGTACTTC.

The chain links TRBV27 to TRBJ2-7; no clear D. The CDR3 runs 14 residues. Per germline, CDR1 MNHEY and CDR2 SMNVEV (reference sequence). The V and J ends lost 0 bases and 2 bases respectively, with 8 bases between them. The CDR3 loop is CASSLSRMAYEQYF. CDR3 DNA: TGTGCCAGCAGTTTATCGAGGATGGCCTACGAGCAGTACTTC.

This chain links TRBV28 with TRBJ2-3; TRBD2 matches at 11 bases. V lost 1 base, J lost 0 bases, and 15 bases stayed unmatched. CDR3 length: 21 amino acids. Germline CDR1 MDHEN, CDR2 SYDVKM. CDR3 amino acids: CASSLYGGSFSGRASTDTQYF. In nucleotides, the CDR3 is TGTGCCAGCAGTTTATACGGGGGAAGTTTTAGCGGGAGGGCTAGCACAGATACGCAGTATTTT.

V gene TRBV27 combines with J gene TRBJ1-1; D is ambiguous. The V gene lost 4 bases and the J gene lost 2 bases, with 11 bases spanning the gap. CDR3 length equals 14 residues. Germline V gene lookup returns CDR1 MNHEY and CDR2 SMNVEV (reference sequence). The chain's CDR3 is CASSYGVLNTEAFF. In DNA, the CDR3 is TGTGCCAGCAGTTACGGGGTTTTAAACACTGAAGCTTTCTTT.

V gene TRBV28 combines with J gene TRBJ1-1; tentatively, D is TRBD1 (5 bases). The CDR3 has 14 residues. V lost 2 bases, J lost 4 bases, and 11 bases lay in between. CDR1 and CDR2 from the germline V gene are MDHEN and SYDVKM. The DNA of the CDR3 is TGTGCCAGCAGTTTACCAGGGATTGGCACTGAAGCTTTCTTT. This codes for CASSLPGIGTEAFF.

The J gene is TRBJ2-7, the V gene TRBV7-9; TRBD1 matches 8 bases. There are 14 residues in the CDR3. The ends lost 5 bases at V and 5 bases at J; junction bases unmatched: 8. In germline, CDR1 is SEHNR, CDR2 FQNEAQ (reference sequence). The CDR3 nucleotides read TGTGCCAGCAGCCCTGAGGACAGGGCCCACGAGCAGTACTTC. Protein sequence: CASSPEDRAHEQYF. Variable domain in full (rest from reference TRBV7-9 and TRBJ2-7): DTGVSQNPRHKITKRGQNVTFRCDPISEHNRLYWYRQTLGQGPEFLTYFQNEAQLEKSRLLSDRFSAERPKGSFSTLEIQRTEQGDSAMYLCASSPEDRAHEQYFGPGTRLTVT.